These T cell receptor beta chains were read from a single sample in a study of T-cell reconstitution after alpha-beta-depleted transplantation in children. Each CDR3 protein is one row after TCRdb ran MiXCR on the PCR reads. The top ten hold roughly 3.9% of the sample, which has about 600,000 distinct CDR3 sequences, more than 9% seen once. The starting material was PBMCs from the stem cell graft donor, obtained from the stem cell graft. The receptors were sampled from a human donor who donated a stem cell graft to a child with acute myeloid leukemia. Both conserved end residues are part of each CDR3. Each record gives: D gene, J gene, clone size, V gene, CDR3 length, CDR3 DNA, CDR3 protein. The D gene is left open where the match is weak. The size of a clone is reported for some rows only, either as once, few or many, or as a class for expanded clones.

D: TRBD2
J: TRBJ2-1
size: few
V: TRBV12-3/TRBV12-4
length: 17
DNA: TGTGCCAGCAGTTTATGGCTAGCGGGAGGGCCGTTCAATGAGCAGTTCTTC
CDR3: CASSLWLAGGPFNEQFF

D: TRBD1
J: TRBJ1-1
size: many
V: TRBV29-1
length: 14
DNA: TGCAGCGTTGAAGCGAGACAGGGGAACACTGAAGCTTTCTTT
CDR3: CSVEARQGNTEAFF

D: -
J: TRBJ2-1
size: -
V: TRBV3-1
length: 16
DNA: TGTGCCAGCAGCCAAGTGTCGGCTCAGGGGTACAATGAGCAGTTCTTC
CDR3: CASSQVSAQGYNEQFF

D: TRBD2
J: TRBJ2-1
size: few
V: TRBV20-1
length: 14
DNA: TGCAGTGCTCCCGAGGCGGGAGCGTACAATGAGCAGTTCTTC
CDR3: CSAPEAGAYNEQFF

D: -
J: TRBJ2-7
size: -
V: TRBV7-9
length: 15
DNA: TGTGCCAGCAGCATAAGACTCCAAACTTCCTACGAGCAGTACTTC
CDR3: CASSIRLQTSYEQYF

D: TRBD1
J: TRBJ1-2
size: few
V: TRBV5-1
length: 14
DNA: TGCGCCAGCAGCTTAGGACAGGAGGGCAGTGGCTACACCTTC
CDR3: CASSLGQEGSGYTF

D: -
J: TRBJ2-7
size: -
V: TRBV15
length: 14
DNA: TGTGCCACCAGCAGAGATCAGGGGACCTACGAGCAGTACTTC
CDR3: CATSRDQGTYEQYF

D: -
J: TRBJ1-3
size: -
V: TRBV5-1
length: 17
DNA: TGCGCCAGCAGCTTGGGACGGACTCGGCTCTCTGGAAACACCATATATTTT
CDR3: CASSLGRTRLSGNTIYF

D: -
J: TRBJ2-3
size: many
V: TRBV6-5
length: 13
DNA: TGTGCCAGCCGGGGTGACGGCACAGATACGCAGTATTTT
CDR3: CASRGDGTDTQYF

D: TRBD2
J: TRBJ2-1
size: -
V: TRBV19
length: 16
DNA: TGTGCCAGCCGGACTAGCGGGAGGAACTCCTACAATGAGCAGTTCTTC
CDR3: CASRTSGRNSYNEQFF

D: -
J: TRBJ2-7
size: -
V: TRBV6-5
length: 12
DNA: TGTGCCAGCAAAACTGGCCTCCACGAGCAGTACTTC
CDR3: CASKTGLHEQYF

D: -
J: TRBJ2-7
size: -
V: TRBV2
length: 14
DNA: TGTGCCAGCAGTCCTCAGGGTCTAACCTACGAGCAGTACTTC
CDR3: CASSPQGLTYEQYF

D: -
J: TRBJ2-3
size: -
V: TRBV20-1
length: 14
DNA: TGCAGTGCTAGAGATCTCCGGGTGGGTGATACGCAGTATTTT
CDR3: CSARDLRVGDTQYF

D: -
J: TRBJ2-5
size: few
V: TRBV24-1
length: 15
DNA: TGTGCCACCAGTGATCCGGAGGGAGGTGGGGAGACCCAGTACTTC
CDR3: CATSDPEGGGETQYF

D: -
J: TRBJ1-1
size: -
V: TRBV30
length: 13
DNA: TGTGCCTGGAGTACAGGGTTGGACACTGAAGCTTTCTTT
CDR3: CAWSTGLDTEAFF

D: -
J: TRBJ2-7
size: few
V: TRBV28
length: 14
DNA: TGTGCCAGCAGCCCCCCCGGGACCCGGGGGGAGCAGTACTTC
CDR3: CASSPPGTRGEQYF

D: -
J: TRBJ1-1
size: many
V: TRBV10-3
length: 17
DNA: TGTGCCATCAGTGAGCCGGATCTGGGGGCGCGGAACACTGAAGCTTTCTTT
CDR3: CAISEPDLGARNTEAFF

D: -
J: TRBJ1-2
size: few
V: TRBV6-1
length: 14
DNA: TGTGCCAGCAGTGATCGGATGCGTAACTATGGCTACACCTTC
CDR3: CASSDRMRNYGYTF

D: -
J: TRBJ2-3
size: few
V: TRBV29-1
length: 12
DNA: TGCAGCACCGGGACTTACACAGATACGCAGTATTTT
CDR3: CSTGTYTDTQYF

D: -
J: TRBJ1-5
size: few
V: TRBV10-3
length: 16
DNA: TGTGCCATCAGTGACCGGCTGGCCGCGAGCAATCAGCCCCAGCATTTT
CDR3: CAISDRLAASNQPQHF